The 21 T cell receptor beta chains below come from one sample, sequenced in a study of blood T cell repertoires in COVID-19 (dated by TCRdb to 2020 to 2021). Library preparation was by the immunoSEQ multiplex PCR assay. TCRdb limited this immuneACCESS table to in-frame rearrangements with V and J called. A share of clones is missing; checked studies link under half to unresolved V genes, and the rest is unexplained. This sample holds some 270,000 clones; around nine tenths were observed only once. The leading ten clones occupy approximately 9% of the sample. Sequences were obtained from peripheral blood. The receptors shown here come from a man between 35 and 55 years old with active or convalescent COVID-19.

The chain links TRBV2 to TRBJ1-3; perhaps TRBD1 as D (6 bases). Trimming left V 11 bases short and J 4 bases short, with 15 bases between. This CDR3 comprises 13 residues. Looked up from germline, CDR1 is SNHLY and CDR2 is FYNNEI. The CDR3 spells CAGVGAEGNTIYF. The CDR3 DNA is TGTGCCGGGGTGGGGGCCGAGGGAAACACCATATATTTT.

In this sample, this clone turned up many times. The gene calls are TRBV6-5 and TRBJ1-1; 8 nucleotides align to TRBD1. V gave up 7 bases and J gave up 4 bases; unmatched junction bases: 11. Per germline, CDR1 MNHEY and CDR2 SVGAGI. The CDR3 is 15 residues long. DNA of the CDR3: TGTGCCAGCACCCTAAAACCCACAGGGGGCACTGAAGCTTTCTTT. Amino acids: CASTLKPTGGTEAFF.

This clone was picked up a small number of times. CDR3 loop: CASSQLTGASYNEQFF. The CDR3 DNA reads as TGTGCCAGCAGTCAATTGACGGGAGCCTCCTACAATGAGCAGTTCTTC. The genes are TRBV6-4 and TRBJ2-1; D might be TRBD2 (6 bases). V shed 5 bases and J shed 0 bases, with 14 bases lying between them. The CDR3 consists of 16 residues. The germline CDR1 and CDR2 sequences are MRHNA and SNTAGT.

V and J are TRBV6-6 and TRBJ1-1; possibly TRBD1 for D (5 bases). Trimming took off 5 bases at V and 0 bases at J, with 19 bases between the two ends. This CDR3 comprises 17 residues. Germline-derived CDR1 and CDR2 are MNHNY and SVGAGI (reference sequence). The CDR3 sequence is CASSRTPPGPLNTEAFF. CDR3 nucleotide sequence: TGTGCCAGCAGTCGCACGCCTCCAGGGCCCTTGAACACTGAAGCTTTCTTT.

The chain recombines TRBV11-2 with TRBJ1-5; D perhaps matches TRBD1 (5 bases). Germline CDR1 reads SGHAT; CDR2 reads FQNNGV. V lost 3 bases, J lost 0 bases, and 15 bases lay in between. This CDR3 is 17 amino acids long. The CDR3 loop is CASSLGVAGDSNQPQHF. CDR3 in DNA: TGTGCCAGCAGCTTGGGCGTCGCGGGGGATAGCAATCAGCCCCAGCATTTT.

The chain uses TRBV7-3 and TRBJ2-5; tentatively, D is TRBD1 (6 bases). The CDR3 is 14 residues long. Germline V gives CDR1 SGHTA, CDR2 FQGTGA. Trimming removed 5 bases from V and 2 bases from J, with 12 bases in between. In DNA, the CDR3 is TGTGCCAGCAGCATGTCAGGGGTACAAGAGACCCAGTACTTC. Amino acids: CASSMSGVQETQYF. Looking up the rest from reference TRBV7-3 and TRBJ2-5 gives the full variable domain: GAGVSQTPSNKVTEKGKYVELRCDPISGHTALYWYRQSLGQGPEFLIYFQGTGAADDSGLPNDRFFAVRPEGSVSTLKIQRTERGDSAVYLCASSMSGVQETQYFGPGTRLLVL.

The chain joins TRBV5-5 to TRBJ2-7; 9 nucleotides agree with TRBD1. Germline CDR1 and CDR2: SGHKS and YYEKEE (reference sequence). V shed 4 bases and J 5 bases; nucleotides not matched to a gene: 4. The CDR3 totals 13 residues. CDR3 in amino acids: CASSVGTGNEQYF. Written as DNA, the CDR3 is TGTGCCAGCAGCGTGGGGACAGGGAACGAGCAGTACTTC.

This chain joins TRBV4-2 and TRBJ2-5; 9 nucleotides agree with TRBD2. The CDR3 runs to 18 residues. Germline V CDR1 and CDR2: LGHNA, YNFKEQ. After removal of 0 bases from V and 4 bases from J, the junction contained 12 bases not matched to a gene. CDR3 protein: CASSQEAPSAGGVETQYF. The CDR3 DNA reads as TGTGCCAGCAGCCAAGAAGCCCCCTCGGCGGGAGGGGTAGAGACCCAGTACTTC.

The chain employs TRBV5-1 and TRBJ2-5, with 9 bases identical to TRBD1. Germline values: CDR1 SGHRS, CDR2 YFSETQ. V lost 4 bases, J lost 5 bases, and 9 bases stayed unmatched. The CDR3 runs 15 residues. In DNA, the CDR3 is TGCGCCAGCAGCCCGGGGGACAGGGTGGCGGAGACCCAGTACTTC. Translating gives CASSPGDRVAETQYF.

The J gene is TRBJ2-3, the V gene TRBV20-1, with 7 positions matching TRBD2. Trimming took 3 bases from V and 3 from J; bases not matched to a gene: 3. CDR1 DFQATT and CDR2 SNEGSKA come from the germline V gene (reference sequence). CDR3 size: 13 residues. Here the CDR3 reads CSASSGQTDTQYF. DNA of the CDR3: TGCAGTGCTAGTAGCGGGCAGACAGATACGCAGTATTTT.

This chain links TRBV10-3 with TRBJ1-5; 12 nucleotides align to TRBD1. Germline CDR1 ENHRY, CDR2 SYGVKD. V lost 0 bases and J lost 1; bases outside the gene matches: 4. The CDR3 has 18 amino acids. The CDR3 here is CAISESGTGGISNQPQHF. DNA for the CDR3: TGTGCCATCAGTGAGTCCGGGACAGGGGGCATAAGCAATCAGCCCCAGCATTTT.

The J gene is TRBJ2-7, the V gene TRBV29-1; 7 positions agree with TRBD1. Germline loops: CDR1 SQVTM, CDR2 ANQGSEA. V trimming: 5 bases; J trimming: 3 bases; junction bases outside the gene matches: 10. CDR3 length: 14 amino acids. The CDR3, as DNA: TGCAGCGTTACCAGATTTGGGGACAGCTACGAGCAGTACTTC. Protein sequence: CSVTRFGDSYEQYF.

This chain uses TRBV9 with TRBJ1-4; D is ambiguous. In germline, CDR1 is SGDLS, CDR2 YYNGEE. V shed 0 bases and J shed 2 bases, with 11 bases lying between them. This CDR3 comprises 16 residues. The CDR3 DNA reads TGTGCCAGCAGCGTAGGCGTCGGGGTGACTAATGAAAAACTGTTTTTT. Its translation is CASSVGVGVTNEKLFF.

CDR3 amino acids: CASSLRTSGGRSSYEQYF. DNA for the CDR3: TGTGCCAGCAGTTTGAGGACTAGCGGGGGCCGAAGCTCCTACGAGCAGTACTTC. The V and J genes are TRBV27 and TRBJ2-7, with 13 nucleotides matching TRBD2. The CDR3 runs 18 residues. The germline V gene encodes CDR1 MNHEY and CDR2 SMNVEV (reference sequence). V was clipped by 3 bases and J by 0 bases; unmatched bases: 8.

The rearrangement links TRBV7-6 to TRBJ1-5, with 7 bases matching TRBD1. The V gene end was trimmed by 1 base and the J gene end by 4 bases; junction bases not matched to a gene: 4. The CDR3 totals 15 residues. The germline gives CDR1 SGHVS, CDR2 FNYEAQ. The CDR3 nucleotides read TGTGCCAGCAGCTTAGGACAGGGTTGGAATCAGCCCCAGCATTTT. Translating gives CASSLGQGWNQPQHF.

The J gene is TRBJ2-7, the V gene TRBV7-9; D possibly corresponds to TRBD1 (6 bases). V lost 5 bases, J lost 0 bases, and 8 bases lay in between. In germline, CDR1 is SEHNR, CDR2 FQNEAQ (reference sequence). The CDR3 sequence is 13 residues long. The DNA of the CDR3 is TGTGCCAGCAGCCGCAGGGGCTCCTACGAGCAGTACTTC. Protein sequence: CASSRRGSYEQYF.

The V call is TRBV7-2, the J call TRBJ1-1, with D unresolved. V dropped 0 bases and J dropped 7 bases, with 9 bases sitting between them. In germline, CDR1 is SGHTA, CDR2 FQGNSA. There are 13 residues in the CDR3. The CDR3: CASSLAPGIEAFF. The CDR3, as DNA: TGTGCCAGCAGCTTAGCGCCAGGAATTGAAGCTTTCTTT.

J is TRBJ1-2 and V is TRBV5-4; TRBD1 aligns across 7 bases. Germline V gene sequence: CDR1 SGHNT, CDR2 YYREEE (reference sequence). The CDR3 has 15 residues. The J segment lost 0 bases and the V segment lost 4 bases, leaving 6 bases of the junction unmatched. CDR3 residues: CASSPPTGTNYGYTF. The CDR3 DNA sequence: TGTGCCAGCAGCCCCCCGACAGGGACTAACTATGGCTACACCTTC.

This chain connects TRBV11-2 to TRBJ1-5; tentative D call: TRBD1 (5 bases). Trimming cost V 5 bases and J 7 bases, with 12 bases left between them. The CDR3 is 13 residues long. Germline assignment: CDR1 SGHAT and CDR2 FQNNGV. Written as DNA, the CDR3 is TGTGCCAGCAGCCAGGACAATGGACAGCCCCAGCATTTT. Residues: CASSQDNGQPQHF.

This clone was seen once. The chain has TRBV4-1 and TRBJ2-3; 9 bases line up with TRBD2. The CDR3 is 20 amino acids. The germline V gene encodes CDR1 MGHRA and CDR2 YSYEKL. The V and J ends lost 5 bases and 1 base, in that order; junction bases with no gene match: 19. The CDR3 coding sequence is TGCGCCAGCAGCGGTGGCGGTAAAGTAGCGGGGGTTCGAGGCACAGATACGCAGTATTTT. Its translation: CASSGGGKVAGVRGTDTQYF.

The chain uses TRBV5-4 and TRBJ1-1; the match to TRBD1 covers 7 bases. V was clipped by 4 bases and J by 3 bases; unmatched bases: 6. The CDR3 length is 14 residues. Germline CDR1 reads SGHNT; CDR2 reads YYREEE (reference sequence). CDR3 in amino acids: CASSVNRGYTEAFF. The CDR3 DNA is TGTGCCAGCAGCGTGAACAGGGGCTACACTGAAGCTTTCTTT.